A single TCR beta chain is shown here with its context. The method was immunoSEQ multiplex PCR; TCRdb's version includes in-frame clones alone and lacks a portion of them. The sample holds around 94,000 clones, roughly nine tenths seen once. The sample is drawn from a study of control samples from healthy donors and cancer patients. In germline, CDR1 is MNHEY, CDR2 SVGEGT. Trimming cost V 6 bases and J 0 bases; bases outside gene matches: 8. This CDR3 spans 15 amino acids. Material: blood. The TCR originated in a woman aged 50 to 60 in good health. The chain joins TRBV6-2 or TRBV6-3 to TRBJ2-7; 7 positions agree with TRBD2. The CDR3 is CASSRLAQSSYEQYF. In DNA, the CDR3 is TGTGCCAGCAGCCGACTAGCTCAGAGCTCCTACGAGCAGTACTTC.